What follows is one T cell receptor (beta chain) and its context. The antigen is not known. Donation came from healthy Caucasian individuals in Russia who were aged roughly 6 to 95. The authors isolated at least 6.5 million PBMCs per sample. This entry belongs to a study of blood T cells in healthy people across ages. Broader study findings: Total diversity from one million sequenced T cells was likely underestimated. Strongly correlated with naive T cell percentage was TCR beta diversity.

The CDR3 covers 13 residues. Germline values: CDR1 MNHEY, CDR2 SVGAGI. Trimming stripped 6 bases from V and 0 bases from J, with 8 bases between. Then a second PCR, running roughly 6 to 12 cycles, was carried out with a sample-barcoded 5' primer and a J-beta primer mix. TCRdb processed the 5' RACE reads anew with MiXCR; each CDR3 protein has one entry. The sample shows under 2,000,000 distinct CDR3 sequences, about 50% of them seen only once. The chain employs TRBV6-5 and TRBJ1-1; no reliable D call. The sequence was collected from a woman between 35 and 50 years old in good health. Sequencing was carried out using blood. CDR3 nucleotides: TGTGCCAGCAGAGAGTACATGAACACTGAAGCTTTCTTT. It is translated as CASREYMNTEAFF.